This paragraph reports one TCR beta chain. These data are taken from a study of blood T cell repertoires in COVID-19. Looking at the study overall: PBMCs, B-cell-depleted T cells, or T cells provided the cDNA or gDNA that made up the material.

Authors' analysis steps: Reference gene primers were amplified, and this amplification served to estimate nucleated cell counts. Produced via immunoSEQ multiplex PCR; TCRdb's table is partial and in-frame only. V and J calls plus clone size are reproduced from that table; the DNA served to infer D and trimming. The sample lists 270,000 or so clones; roughly 84% were seen once. Living in roughly 23 US areas, the participants were between roughly 18 and 89 years of age. The CDR3 covers 16 residues. From germline, CDR1 is SEHNR and CDR2 FQNEAQ (reference sequence). V was pared by 4 bases and J by 6 bases, with 7 bases of the junction left unmatched.

The chain carries TRBV7-9 and TRBJ1-6; 9 positions match TRBD1. Input material: PBMCs or T cells enriched from blood (not recorded which). The source of this sequence is a woman aged 45-60 years who had been exposed to COVID-19. As DNA, the CDR3 is TGTGCCAGCAGCTCGCTAACGGGACAGGGTAATTCACCCCTCCACTTT. Protein: CASSSLTGQGNSPLHF.